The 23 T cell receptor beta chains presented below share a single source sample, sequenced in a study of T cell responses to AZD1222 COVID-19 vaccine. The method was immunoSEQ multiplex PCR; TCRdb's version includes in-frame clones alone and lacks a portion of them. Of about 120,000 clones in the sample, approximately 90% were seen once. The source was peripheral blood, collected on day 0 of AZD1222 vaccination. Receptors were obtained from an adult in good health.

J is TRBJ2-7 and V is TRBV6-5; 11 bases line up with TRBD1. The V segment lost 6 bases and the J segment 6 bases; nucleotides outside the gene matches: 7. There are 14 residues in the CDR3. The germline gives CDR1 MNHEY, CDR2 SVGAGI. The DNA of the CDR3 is TGTGCCAGCAGCCCGGTAGGGACAGGGGGCGAGCAGTACTTC. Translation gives CASSPVGTGGEQYF.

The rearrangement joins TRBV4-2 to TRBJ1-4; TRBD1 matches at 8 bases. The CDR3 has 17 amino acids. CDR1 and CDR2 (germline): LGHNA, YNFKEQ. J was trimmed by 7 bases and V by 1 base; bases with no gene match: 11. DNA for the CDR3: TGTGCCAGCAGCCAAGGTGCAGGGGGCCGTATAGCTGAAAAACTGTTTTTT. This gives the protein CASSQGAGGRIAEKLFF.

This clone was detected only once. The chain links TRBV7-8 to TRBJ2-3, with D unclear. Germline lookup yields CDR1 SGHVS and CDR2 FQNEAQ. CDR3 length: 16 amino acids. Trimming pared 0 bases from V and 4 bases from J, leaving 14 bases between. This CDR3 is CASSLAGHPGADTQYF. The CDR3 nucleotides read TGTGCCAGCAGCTTAGCCGGGCATCCAGGAGCAGATACGCAGTATTTT.

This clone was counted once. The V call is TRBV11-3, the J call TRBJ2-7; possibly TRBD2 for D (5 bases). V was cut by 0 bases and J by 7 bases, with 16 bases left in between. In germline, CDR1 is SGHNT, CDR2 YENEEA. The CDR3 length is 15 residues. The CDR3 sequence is CASSLEGPSDWEQYF. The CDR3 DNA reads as TGTGCCAGCAGCTTAGAAGGCCCCTCGGACTGGGAGCAGTACTTC.

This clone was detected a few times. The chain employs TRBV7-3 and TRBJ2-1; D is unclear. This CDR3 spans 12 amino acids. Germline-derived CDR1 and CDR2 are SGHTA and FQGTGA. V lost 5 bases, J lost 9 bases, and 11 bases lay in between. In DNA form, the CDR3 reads TGTGCCAGCAGCCCAAGGGTAGGTGAGCAGTTCTTC. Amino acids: CASSPRVGEQFF.

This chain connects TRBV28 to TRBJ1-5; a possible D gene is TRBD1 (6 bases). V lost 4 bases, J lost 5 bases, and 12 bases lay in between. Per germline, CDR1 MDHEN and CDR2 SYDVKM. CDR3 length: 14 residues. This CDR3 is CASSSDRSHQPQHF. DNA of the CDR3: TGTGCCAGCAGTTCCGACAGGTCCCATCAGCCCCAGCATTTT.

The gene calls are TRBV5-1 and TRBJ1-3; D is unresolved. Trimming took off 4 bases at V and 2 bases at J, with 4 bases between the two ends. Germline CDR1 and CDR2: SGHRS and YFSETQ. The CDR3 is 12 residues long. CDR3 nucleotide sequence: TGCGCCAGCAGCACCCCTGGAAACACCATATATTTT. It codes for CASSTPGNTIYF.

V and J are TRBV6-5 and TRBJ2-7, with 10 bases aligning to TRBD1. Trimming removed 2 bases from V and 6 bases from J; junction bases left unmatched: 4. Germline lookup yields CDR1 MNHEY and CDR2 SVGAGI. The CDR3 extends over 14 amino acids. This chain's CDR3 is CASSYPGTGVEQYF. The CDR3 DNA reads TGTGCCAGCAGTTACCCGGGGACAGGGGTCGAGCAGTACTTC.

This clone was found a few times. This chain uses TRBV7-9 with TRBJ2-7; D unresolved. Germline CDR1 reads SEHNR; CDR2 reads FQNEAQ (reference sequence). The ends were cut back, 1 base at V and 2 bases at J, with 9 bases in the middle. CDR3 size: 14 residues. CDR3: CASSLDLGPYEQYF. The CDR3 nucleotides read TGTGCCAGCAGCTTAGACCTTGGCCCCTACGAGCAGTACTTC.

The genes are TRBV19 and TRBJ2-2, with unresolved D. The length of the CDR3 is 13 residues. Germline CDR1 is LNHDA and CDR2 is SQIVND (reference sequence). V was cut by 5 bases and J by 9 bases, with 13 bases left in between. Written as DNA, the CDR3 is TGTGCCAGTAGTTCCCAGGTGGTGTGGGAGCTGTTTTTT. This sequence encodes CASSSQVVWELFF.

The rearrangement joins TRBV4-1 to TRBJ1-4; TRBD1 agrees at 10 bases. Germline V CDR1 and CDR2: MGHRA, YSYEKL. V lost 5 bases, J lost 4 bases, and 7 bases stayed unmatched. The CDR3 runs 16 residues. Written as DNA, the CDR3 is TGCGCCAGCAGCACAGGACAGGGGGAGGGTAATGAAAAACTGTTTTTT. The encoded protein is CASSTGQGEGNEKLFF.

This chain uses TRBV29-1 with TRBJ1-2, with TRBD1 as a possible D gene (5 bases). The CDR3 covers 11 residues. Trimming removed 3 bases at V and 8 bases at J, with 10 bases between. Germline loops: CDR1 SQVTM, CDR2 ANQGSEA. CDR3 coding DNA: TGCAGCGTTGACGTAGGGGTAGGCTACACCTTC. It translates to CSVDVGVGYTF.

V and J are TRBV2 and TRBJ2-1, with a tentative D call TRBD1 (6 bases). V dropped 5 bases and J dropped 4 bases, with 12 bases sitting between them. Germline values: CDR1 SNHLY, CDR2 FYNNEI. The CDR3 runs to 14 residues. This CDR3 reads CASSQRGSYNEQFF. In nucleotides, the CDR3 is TGTGCCAGCAGTCAAAGGGGGTCTTACAATGAGCAGTTCTTC. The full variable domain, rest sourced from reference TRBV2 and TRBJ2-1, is EPEVTQTPSHQVTQMGQEVILRCVPISNHLYFYWYRQILGQKVEFLVSFYNNEISEKSEIFDDQFSVERPDGSNFTLKIRSTKLEDSAMYFCASSQRGSYNEQFFGPGTRLTVL.

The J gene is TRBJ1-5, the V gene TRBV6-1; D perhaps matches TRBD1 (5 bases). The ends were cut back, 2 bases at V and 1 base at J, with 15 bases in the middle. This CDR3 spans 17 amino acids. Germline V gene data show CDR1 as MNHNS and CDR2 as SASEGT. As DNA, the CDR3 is TGTGCCAGCAGTGAAAATATAGGCAGGGCAAGCAATCAGCCCCAGCATTTT. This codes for CASSENIGRASNQPQHF.

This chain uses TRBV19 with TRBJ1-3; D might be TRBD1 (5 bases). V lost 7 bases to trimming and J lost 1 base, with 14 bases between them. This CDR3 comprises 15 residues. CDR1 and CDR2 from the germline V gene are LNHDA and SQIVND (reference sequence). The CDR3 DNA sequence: TGTGCCAGTACCACCTCCGACAGTTCTGGAAACACCATATATTTT. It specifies CASTTSDSSGNTIYF.

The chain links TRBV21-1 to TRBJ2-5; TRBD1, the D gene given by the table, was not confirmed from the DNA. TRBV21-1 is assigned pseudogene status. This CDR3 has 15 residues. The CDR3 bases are TGTGCCAGCAGCCCTCAACTCACAGGGGTGGAGACCCAGTACTTC. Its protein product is CASSPQLTGVETQYF.

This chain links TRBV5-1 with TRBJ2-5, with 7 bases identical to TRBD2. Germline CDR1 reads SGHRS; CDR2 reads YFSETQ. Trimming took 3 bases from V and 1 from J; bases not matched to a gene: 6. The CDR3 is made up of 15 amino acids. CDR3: CASSSYSGVQETQYF. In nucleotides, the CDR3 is TGCGCCAGCAGCTCTTACAGCGGGGTCCAAGAGACCCAGTACTTC.

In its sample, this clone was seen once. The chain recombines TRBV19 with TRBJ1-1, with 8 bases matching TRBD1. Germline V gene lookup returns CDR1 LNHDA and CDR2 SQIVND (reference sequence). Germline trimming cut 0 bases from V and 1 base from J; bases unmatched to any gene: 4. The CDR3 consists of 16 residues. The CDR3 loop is CASSIEPGGANTEAFF. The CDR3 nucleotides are TGTGCCAGTAGTATAGAACCAGGGGGCGCGAACACTGAAGCTTTCTTT. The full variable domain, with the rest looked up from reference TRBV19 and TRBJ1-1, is DGGITQSPKYLFRKEGQNVTLSCEQNLNHDAMYWYRQDPGQGLRLIYYSQIVNDFQKGDIAEGYSVSREKKESFPLTVTSAQKNPTAFYLCASSIEPGGANTEAFFGQGTRLTVV.

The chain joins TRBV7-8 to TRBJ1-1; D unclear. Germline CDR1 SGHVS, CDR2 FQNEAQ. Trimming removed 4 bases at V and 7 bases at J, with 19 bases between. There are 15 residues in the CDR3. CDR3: CASSSSSAGANEAFF. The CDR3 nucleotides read TGTGCCAGCAGCTCCTCGTCGGCAGGCGCAAATGAAGCTTTCTTT.

The CDR3 nucleotides are TGTGCCAGCAGCGTTAGGCAGGGCGACACCGGGGAGCTGTTTTTT. It codes for CASSVRQGDTGELFF. The rearrangement links TRBV9 to TRBJ2-2, with D possibly matching TRBD1 (5 bases). Germline CDR1 SGDLS, CDR2 YYNGEE. CDR3 length: 15 residues. Trimming took 2 bases from V and 3 from J, leaving 11 bases between them.

CDR3 sequence (DNA): TGTGCCAGCAGACCTACAGGTGGAAACACCATATATTTT. This gives the protein CASRPTGGNTIYF. V and J are TRBV12-3 or TRBV12-4 and TRBJ1-3; D is possibly TRBD1 (5 bases). This CDR3 has 13 amino acids. The V and J ends lost 6 bases and 3 bases respectively, with 9 bases between them.

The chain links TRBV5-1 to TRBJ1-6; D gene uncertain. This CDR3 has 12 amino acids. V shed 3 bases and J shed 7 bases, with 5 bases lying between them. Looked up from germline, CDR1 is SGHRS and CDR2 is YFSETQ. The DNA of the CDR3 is TGCGCCAGCAGCTCCCTCAATTCACCCCTCCACTTT. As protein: CASSSLNSPLHF.

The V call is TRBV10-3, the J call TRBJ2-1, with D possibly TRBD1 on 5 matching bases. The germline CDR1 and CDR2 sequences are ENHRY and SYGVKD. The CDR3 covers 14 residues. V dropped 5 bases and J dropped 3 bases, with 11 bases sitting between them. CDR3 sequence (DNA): TGTGCCATCAGTTCAACAGGAAACTACAATGAGCAGTTCTTC. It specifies CAISSTGNYNEQFF.